The source of this TCR beta chain is a study of blood T cells in healthy people across ages. Findings and caveats of the study: Strong correlation was found linking TCR beta diversity to naive T cell percentage. With age, beta diversity per million T cells declined roughly linearly, significantly by 40. Higher diversity, along with more naive CD4+ cells, distinguished long-lived donors from aged donors.

The V gene's germline CDR1 is SGDLS and CDR2 YYNGEE. V lost 3 bases and J lost 2; bases outside the gene matches: 14. This CDR3 has 17 residues. On this clonotype: As yet, its antigen is unknown.

A J-beta primer mix and a sample-barcoded 5' primer were used in a second PCR of roughly 7 to 12 cycles. Each cDNA was tagged by a template-switch adaptor containing 12 random nucleotides. TCRdb reanalysed the 5' RACE reads using MiXCR and keeps one entry per CDR3 protein. Of about a million distinct CDR3 sequences in the sample, just over 50% were seen once. The chain links TRBV9 to TRBJ2-7; TRBD1 agrees at 7 bases. The source is a woman aged 60-75 years in good health. What was sequenced was blood. The CDR3 DNA reads as TGTGCCAGCAGCGGAGGACAGGACCGAATACGTACCTACGAGCAGTACTTC. Residues: CASSGGQDRIRTYEQYF.